Listed below are T cell receptor beta chains from one sample, sequenced in a study of blood T cell repertoires in COVID-19. Sequenced by immunoSEQ multiplex PCR; TCRdb stores in-frame clones only, minus some. Seen here are about 44,000 clones, 88% observed once, and the top ten hold 1% to 1.5%. Material for sequencing was peripheral blood. These receptors all stem from a woman aged 40 to 49 with acute or convalescent COVID-19. The CDR3 runs from the conserved cysteine through the conserved F or W. D genes are given only for firm matches. Rows may omit the clone size; those that give it use once, few, many or a size class.

size: few; V: TRBV28; D: TRBD1; J: TRBJ1-5; CDR3: CASSSSGTGQQPQHF; DNA: TGTGCCAGCAGTTCATCCGGGACAGGGCAGCAGCCCCAGCATTTT
size: few; V: TRBV18; D: TRBD1; J: TRBJ1-3; CDR3: CASSPPDRAGNTIYF; DNA: TGTGCCAGCTCACCACCCGACAGGGCTGGAAACACCATATATTTT
size: NA; V: TRBV2; D: NA; J: TRBJ2-5; CDR3: CASSRLKNQETQYF; DNA: TGTGCCAGCAGCAGACTGAAAAACCAAGAGACCCAGTACTTC
size: NA; V: TRBV5-6; D: TRBD1; J: TRBJ1-5; CDR3: CASRPKNRGPSNQPQHF; DNA: TGTGCCAGCAGGCCAAAGAACAGGGGCCCAAGCAATCAGCCCCAGCATTTT
size: NA; V: TRBV6-5; D: NA; J: TRBJ1-2; CDR3: CASSRRGNYGYTF; DNA: TGTGCCAGCAGTCGTAGGGGTAACTATGGCTACACCTTC
size: once; V: TRBV5-6; D: TRBD1; J: TRBJ1-6; CDR3: CASSTEDRVSYNSPLHF; DNA: TGTGCCAGCAGCACGGAGGACAGGGTGTCCTATAATTCACCCCTCCACTTT
size: NA; V: TRBV7-9; D: TRBD2; J: TRBJ2-2; CDR3: CASSPGLPNTGELFF; DNA: TGTGCCAGCAGCCCGGGACTACCTAACACCGGGGAGCTGTTTTTT
size: NA; V: TRBV2; D: NA; J: TRBJ1-5; CDR3: CASSEESGRDSNQPQHF; DNA: TGTGCCAGCAGTGAAGAGTCCGGACGGGATAGCAATCAGCCCCAGCATTTT
size: NA; V: TRBV18; D: NA; J: TRBJ2-2; CDR3: CASSPARNTGELFF; DNA: TGTGCCAGCTCACCCGCCAGGAACACCGGGGAGCTGTTTTTT
size: NA; V: TRBV30; D: TRBD1; J: TRBJ1-2; CDR3: CAWSVRQGTYGYTF; DNA: TGTGCCTGGAGTGTACGACAGGGGACCTATGGCTACACCTTC
size: NA; V: TRBV27; D: NA; J: TRBJ1-2; CDR3: CASSFSNDRNGYTF; DNA: TGTGCCAGCAGTTTTAGTAACGACAGGAATGGCTACACCTTC
size: NA; V: TRBV7-3; D: NA; J: TRBJ2-7; CDR3: CASSLSFGSYEQYF; DNA: TGTGCCAGCAGCTTAAGCTTCGGCTCCTACGAGCAGTACTTC
size: once; V: TRBV12-3/TRBV12-4; D: NA; J: TRBJ2-3; CDR3: CASSLVAEDTQYF; DNA: TGTGCCAGCAGTTTAGTCGCGGAAGATACGCAGTATTTT
size: NA; V: TRBV12-5; D: NA; J: TRBJ1-2; CDR3: CASGLGFRDYGYTF; DNA: TGTGCTAGTGGTTTGGGCTTCAGGGACTATGGCTACACCTTC
size: NA; V: TRBV5-1; D: TRBD1; J: TRBJ2-2; CDR3: CASSQQTGVPGELFF; DNA: TGCGCCAGCAGCCAACAAACAGGGGTGCCCGGGGAGCTGTTTTTT
size: NA; V: TRBV28; D: NA; J: TRBJ2-4; CDR3: CASSVESDRKNIQYF; DNA: TGTGCCAGCAGTGTCGAATCCGACAGGAAAAACATTCAGTACTTC
size: NA; V: TRBV14; D: NA; J: TRBJ1-1; CDR3: CASSSLRAEAFF; DNA: TGTGCCAGCAGCTCCCTCAGGGCAGAAGCTTTCTTT
size: NA; V: TRBV6-5; D: TRBD1; J: TRBJ2-7; CDR3: CASGTGDPYEQYF; DNA: TGTGCCAGCGGAACAGGGGATCCCTACGAGCAGTACTTC
size: few; V: TRBV9; D: NA; J: TRBJ2-5; CDR3: CASSVGPLGETQYF; DNA: TGTGCCAGCAGCGTAGGCCCCCTAGGAGAGACCCAGTACTTC
size: NA; V: TRBV19; D: NA; J: TRBJ2-1; CDR3: CASSIAQDAFNEQFF; DNA: TGTGCCAGTAGTATAGCCCAGGATGCCTTCAATGAGCAGTTCTTC
size: NA; V: TRBV7-2; D: NA; J: TRBJ1-1; CDR3: CASSLAGRGTEAFF; DNA: TGTGCCAGCAGCTTGGCCGGGAGGGGTACTGAAGCTTTCTTT
size: few; V: TRBV3-1/TRBV3-2; D: NA; J: TRBJ1-5; CDR3: CASSQGRDQPQHF; DNA: TGTGCCAGCAGCCAAGGACGGGATCAGCCCCAGCATTTT
size: NA; V: TRBV27; D: TRBD2; J: TRBJ2-2; CDR3: CASWGAGVPGELFF; DNA: TGTGCCAGCTGGGGAGCGGGAGTCCCCGGGGAGCTGTTTTTT
size: NA; V: TRBV5-6; D: TRBD2; J: TRBJ2-7; CDR3: CASSSLLAEIYEQYF; DNA: TGTGCCAGCAGCTCCCTACTAGCGGAGATATACGAGCAGTACTTC
size: NA; V: TRBV6-1; D: NA; J: TRBJ2-1; CDR3: CASSEMAGTVNEQFF; DNA: TGTGCCAGCAGTGAAATGGCGGGGACTGTAAATGAGCAGTTCTTC
size: NA; V: TRBV28; D: TRBD2; J: TRBJ2-7; CDR3: CASTEISGGAHEQYF; DNA: TGTGCCAGCACTGAAATTAGCGGGGGGGCCCATGAGCAGTACTTC
size: once; V: TRBV11-2; D: NA; J: TRBJ2-5; CDR3: CASSLTGETQYF; DNA: TGTGCCAGCAGCTTGACGGGAGAGACCCAGTACTTC
size: few; V: TRBV7-9; D: TRBD1; J: TRBJ2-7; CDR3: CASSFGQGESYEQYF; DNA: TGTGCCAGCAGCTTCGGACAGGGGGAATCCTACGAGCAGTACTTC
size: NA; V: TRBV28; D: NA; J: TRBJ1-1; CDR3: CASSLGLNTEAFF; DNA: TGTGCCAGCAGTTTGGGCTTAAACACTGAAGCTTTCTTT
size: few; V: TRBV27; D: TRBD2; J: TRBJ2-7; CDR3: CASSPPGGAGFSYEQYF; DNA: TGTGCCAGCAGCCCACCGGGAGGTGCGGGTTTCTCCTACGAGCAGTACTTC
size: NA; V: TRBV5-4; D: TRBD1; J: TRBJ1-6; CDR3: CASSPRTGDNSPLHF; DNA: TGTGCCAGCAGCCCTAGGACAGGGGACAATTCACCCCTCCACTTT
size: NA; V: TRBV2; D: NA; J: TRBJ1-1; CDR3: CASSAPGGAQGTEAFF; DNA: TGTGCCAGCAGCGCCCCCGGGGGAGCCCAAGGCACTGAAGCTTTCTTT
size: NA; V: TRBV7-9; D: TRBD1; J: TRBJ2-7; CDR3: CASSPRGTGPYEQYF; DNA: TGTGCCAGCAGTCCGAGGGGGACAGGTCCCTACGAGCAGTACTTC
size: NA; V: TRBV6-5; D: TRBD1; J: TRBJ1-2; CDR3: CASSREQGGGYTF; DNA: TGTGCCAGCAGTAGAGAACAGGGGGGCGGCTACACCTTC
size: once; V: TRBV5-1; D: NA; J: TRBJ2-5; CDR3: CASSGGRAQALETQYF; DNA: TGCGCCAGCAGCGGGGGCAGGGCGCAGGCATTAGAGACCCAGTACTTC
size: NA; V: TRBV5-1; D: TRBD1; J: TRBJ1-5; CDR3: CASSLGTGGVQPQHF; DNA: TGCGCCAGCAGCTTGGGGACAGGGGGCGTACAGCCCCAGCATTTT